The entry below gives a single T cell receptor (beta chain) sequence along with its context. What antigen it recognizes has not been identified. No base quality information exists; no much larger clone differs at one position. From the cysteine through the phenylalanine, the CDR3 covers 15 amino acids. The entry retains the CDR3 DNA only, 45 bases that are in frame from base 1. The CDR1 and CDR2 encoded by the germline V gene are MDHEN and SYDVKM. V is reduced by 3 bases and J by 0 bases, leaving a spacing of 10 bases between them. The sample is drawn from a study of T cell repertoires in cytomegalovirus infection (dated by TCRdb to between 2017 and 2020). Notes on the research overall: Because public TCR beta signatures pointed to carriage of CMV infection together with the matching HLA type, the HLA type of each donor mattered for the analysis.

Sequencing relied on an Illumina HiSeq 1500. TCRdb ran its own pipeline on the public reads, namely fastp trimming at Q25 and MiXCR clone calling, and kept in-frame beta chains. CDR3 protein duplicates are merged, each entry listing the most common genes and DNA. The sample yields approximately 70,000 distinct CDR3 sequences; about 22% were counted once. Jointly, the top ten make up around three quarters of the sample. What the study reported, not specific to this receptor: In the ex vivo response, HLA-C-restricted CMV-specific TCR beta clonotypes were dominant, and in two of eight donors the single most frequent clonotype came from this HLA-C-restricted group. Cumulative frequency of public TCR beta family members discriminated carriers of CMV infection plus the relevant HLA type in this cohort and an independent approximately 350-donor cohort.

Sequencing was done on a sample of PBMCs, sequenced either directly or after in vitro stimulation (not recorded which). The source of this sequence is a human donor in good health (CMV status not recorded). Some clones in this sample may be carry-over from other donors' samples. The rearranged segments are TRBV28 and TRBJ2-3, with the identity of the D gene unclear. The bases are TGTGCCAGCAGTTTGGGCCGAACCAGCACAGATACGCAGTATTTT. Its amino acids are CASSLGRTSTDTQYF.